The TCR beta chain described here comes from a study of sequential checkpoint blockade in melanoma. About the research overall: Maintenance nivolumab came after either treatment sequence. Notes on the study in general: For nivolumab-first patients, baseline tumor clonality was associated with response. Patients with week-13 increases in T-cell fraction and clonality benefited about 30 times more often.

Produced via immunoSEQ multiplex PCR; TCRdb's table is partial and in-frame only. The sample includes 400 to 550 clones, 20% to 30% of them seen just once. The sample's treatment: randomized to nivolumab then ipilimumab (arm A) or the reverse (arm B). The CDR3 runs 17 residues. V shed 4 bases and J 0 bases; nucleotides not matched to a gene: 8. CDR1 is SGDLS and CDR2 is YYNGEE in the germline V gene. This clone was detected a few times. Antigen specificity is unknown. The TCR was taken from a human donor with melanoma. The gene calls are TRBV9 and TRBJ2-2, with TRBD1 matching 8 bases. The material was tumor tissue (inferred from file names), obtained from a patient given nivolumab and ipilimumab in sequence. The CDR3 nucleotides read TGTGCCAGCAGCACACATTCAGGGGGCGCGAACACCGGGGAGCTGTTTTTT. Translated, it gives CASSTHSGGANTGELFF.